Listed below are T cell receptor beta chains from one sample, sequenced in a study of cytomegalovirus exposure and HLA in healthy donors. Sequencing used immunoSEQ multiplex PCR; TCRdb keeps in-frame clones, though not all of them. This sample's table has approximately 120,000 clones. Sequences were obtained from PBMCs. These TCRs come from a woman between 55 and 75 years old in good health and CMV-seronegative. Each CDR3 is given with its conserved first and last residue. The D gene is left open where the match is weak.

CDR3aa,CDR3nt,j_gene,v_gene,d_gene
CASSLGQGVTEQYF,TGTGCCAGCAGCTTGGGACAGGGGGTCACCGAGCAGTACTTC,TRBJ2-7,TRBV5-4,TRBD1
CAIRESSSYEQYF,TGTGCCATCAGGGAGTCGAGCTCCTACGAGCAGTACTTC,TRBJ2-7,TRBV10-3,-
CASSLSDGSREQFF,TGCGCCAGCAGCTTGTCAGACGGGAGTCGTGAGCAGTTCTTC,TRBJ2-1,TRBV5-1,-
CASSLGVGAGSSYNEQFF,TGTGCCAGCAGCTTAGGAGTTGGGGCGGGAAGCTCCTACAATGAGCAGTTCTTC,TRBJ2-1,TRBV7-9,-
CASSAGARDNSPLHF,TGTGCCAGCAGCGCGGGGGCGCGGGATAACTCACCCCTCCACTTT,TRBJ1-6,TRBV7-9,-
CASRSTGSKVEQYF,TGCGCCAGCAGAAGCACAGGGAGCAAGGTTGAGCAGTACTTC,TRBJ2-7,TRBV10-2,-
CASSYEGAGFSEQYF,TGTGCCAGCAGCTATGAAGGGGCAGGGTTTTCCGAGCAGTACTTC,TRBJ2-7,TRBV7-9,-
CASSLVSTTTYEQYF,TGTGCCAGCAGCTTAGTTAGCACCACCACCTACGAGCAGTACTTC,TRBJ2-7,TRBV7-8,-
CASSGTDTEAFF,TGTGCCAGCAGCGGGACAGACACTGAAGCTTTCTTT,TRBJ1-1,TRBV7-9,TRBD1
CASSLQGLAGGSDEQFF,TGCGCCAGCAGCCTACAGGGACTAGCGGGAGGATCGGATGAGCAGTTCTTC,TRBJ2-1,TRBV5-1,TRBD2
CASSSGHAQVNEQFF,TGCGCCAGCAGCTCGGGACATGCGCAAGTCAATGAGCAGTTCTTC,TRBJ2-1,TRBV5-1,-
CASSKGLSDYGYTF,TGTGCCAGCAGTAAGGGACTTTCCGACTATGGCTACACCTTC,TRBJ1-2,TRBV6-5,-
CASSLARQETQYF,TGTGCCAGCAGCTTAGCGAGGCAAGAGACCCAGTACTTC,TRBJ2-5,TRBV7-6,-
CASRDRASGEAFF,TGCGCCAGCAGGGACAGGGCGTCTGGTGAAGCTTTCTTT,TRBJ1-1,TRBV10-1,TRBD1
CASSLWSSHLNTEAFF,TGTGCCAGCAGCTTGTGGTCGAGCCACCTGAACACTGAAGCTTTCTTT,TRBJ1-1,TRBV5-6,-
CSALGDTEAFF,TGCAGTGCCCTCGGTGACACTGAAGCTTTCTTT,TRBJ1-1,TRBV20-1,-
CASRLGGAAEKLFF,TGTGCCAGCAGATTGGGGGGGGCGGCAGAAAAACTGTTTTTT,TRBJ1-4,TRBV28,-
CASSENLDNPQHF,TGTGCCAGCAGTGAAAATTTGGACAATCCCCAGCATTTT,TRBJ1-5,TRBV2,-
CASSLTGVGGEQYF,TGCGCCAGCAGCTTAACGGGCGTCGGAGGAGAGCAGTACTTC,TRBJ2-7,TRBV5-1,-
CASSPGDGYTF,TGCGCCAGCAGCCCAGGGGATGGCTACACCTTC,TRBJ1-2,TRBV4-1,-
CASSSPGQGTSGELFF,TGTGCCAGCAGCTCTCCCGGACAGGGGACGTCCGGGGAGCTGTTTTTT,TRBJ2-2,TRBV7-3,TRBD1
CASSLEGRQPQHF,TGCGCCAGCAGCTTGGAAGGGAGGCAGCCCCAGCATTTT,TRBJ1-5,TRBV5-1,-
CASSSLAQGAREQYF,TGCGCCAGCAGCTCCCTGGCACAGGGGGCGCGGGAGCAGTACTTC,TRBJ2-7,TRBV5-1,TRBD1
CASRPRDRGHIGELFF,TGTGCCAGCAGGCCCCGGGACAGGGGGCATATTGGGGAGCTGTTTTTT,TRBJ2-2,TRBV28,TRBD1
CASSTRANTEAFF,TGTGCCAGCAGCACTAGAGCGAACACTGAAGCTTTCTTT,TRBJ1-1,TRBV7-9,-
CAIGTGFTDTQYF,TGTGCCATCGGGACAGGGTTCACAGATACGCAGTATTTT,TRBJ2-3,TRBV19,TRBD1
CASSGQGEQYF,TGTGCCAGCAGCGGACAGGGCGAGCAGTACTTC,TRBJ2-7,TRBV7-3,TRBD1
CAWSLANYGYTF,TGTGCCTGGAGTTTAGCTAACTATGGCTACACCTTC,TRBJ1-2,TRBV30,-
CASSPTTGAYEQYF,TGTGCCAGCAGTCCCACTACAGGGGCCTACGAGCAGTACTTC,TRBJ2-7,TRBV27,TRBD1
CASTLVGTGLNTEAFF,TGTGCCAGCACCTTGGTAGGCACAGGTCTGAACACTGAAGCTTTCTTT,TRBJ1-1,TRBV28,-
CASSAQGVDNNSPLHF,TGCGCCAGCAGCGCGCAGGGGGTCGATAATAATTCACCCCTCCACTTT,TRBJ1-6,TRBV5-1,TRBD1
CASTQRPNEKLFF,TGTGCCAGCACCCAGAGGCCTAATGAAAAACTGTTTTTT,TRBJ1-4,TRBV7-2,-
CASSLITRNYGYTF,TGTGCCAGCAGTTTAATCACCAGAAACTATGGCTACACCTTC,TRBJ1-2,TRBV28,-
CASSFDRGLYTEAFF,TGTGCCAGCAGCTTCGACAGGGGGCTTTACACTGAAGCTTTCTTT,TRBJ1-1,TRBV7-9,TRBD1
CASSQGTGNNYGYTF,TGCGCCAGCAGCCAAGGGACAGGGAATAACTATGGCTACACCTTC,TRBJ1-2,TRBV4-1,TRBD1
CASSLDRGPGQYF,TGCGCCAGTAGCTTGGACAGGGGGCCAGGCCAGTACTTC,TRBJ2-5,TRBV5-1,TRBD1
CASSRDRGRYTEAFF,TGTGCCAGCAGCAGGGACAGGGGTCGCTACACTGAAGCTTTCTTT,TRBJ1-1,TRBV5-4,TRBD1
CASNTLAEGFYF,TGTGCCAGCAACACCCTAGCGGAGGGGTTCTACTTC,TRBJ2-5,TRBV6-1,TRBD2
CASSLRHANTGELFF,TGTGCCAGCAGCTTAAGACACGCGAACACCGGGGAGCTGTTTTTT,TRBJ2-2,TRBV7-3,-
CASSVATGNTEAFF,TGTGCCAGCAGCGTAGCTACAGGGAATACTGAAGCTTTCTTT,TRBJ1-1,TRBV9,-
CASSFPGREETQYF,TGTGCCAGCAGCTTTCCGGGGAGGGAAGAGACCCAGTACTTC,TRBJ2-5,TRBV5-6,TRBD2
CATQDNQGEQYF,TGTGCCACGCAAGACAATCAGGGCGAGCAGTACTTC,TRBJ2-7,TRBV10-3,-
CASSDRVDTGELLF,TGTGCCAGCAGTGACAGGGTCGACACCGGGGAGCTGCTTTTT,TRBJ2-2,TRBV6-4,-
CASALQGPWGKLFF,TGTGCCAGCGCTCTACAGGGTCCTTGGGGAAAACTGTTTTTT,TRBJ1-4,TRBV2,-